This T cell receptor beta chain was captured in a study of OX40 agonist ivuxolimab in advanced cancers. Study outcomes and limitations: Within 6 weeks, CD4+ and CD8+ blood T cells expanded clonally at 0.1 to 3.0 mg/kg. Nonresponders, in some cases, also had low normalized T-cell clonal expansion.

Clones were read by immunoSEQ multiplex PCR, and TCRdb kept only the in-frame ones, dropping some. The table lists about 64,000 clones, around 80% of them singletons. V trimming: 1 base; J trimming: 2 bases; junction bases outside the gene matches: 7. This CDR3 is built from 16 residues. Germline V CDR1 and CDR2: MNHNS, SASEGT. This clone was counted at least ten times. Its antigen is currently unknown. Patients with a history of autoimmune disease or on systemic immunosuppression were excluded. V usage is TRBV6-1 and J usage is TRBJ2-7, with 8 bases that match TRBD1. The origin of this receptor is an adult with an advanced solid tumor such as melanoma, head and neck, liver or kidney cancer. Sequences were derived from CD4+ or CD8+ T cells sorted from blood, sampled in a trial of the OX40 agonist ivuxolimab. The CDR3 protein is CASSEVWDRKPYEQYF. CDR3 in DNA: TGTGCCAGCAGTGAAGTTTGGGACAGGAAACCCTACGAGCAGTACTTC.